These T cell receptor beta chains were read from a single sample in a study of T cell responses to AZD1222 COVID-19 vaccine. TCRdb keeps only in-frame clones here, not all; method: immunoSEQ multiplex PCR. This sample has 110,000 to 150,000 clones, with approximately 94% found just once. The input for sequencing was peripheral blood, taken on day 0 of AZD1222 vaccination. The receptor set was obtained from an adult in good health. Each CDR3 is given with its conserved first and last residue. The D gene is left open where the match is weak. Rows give clone size only sometimes, using once, few, many, or a class for an expanded clone.

TGTGCCAGCAGCCGGTCGGAACCCTGGGACAGGGCGAACACCGGGGAGCTGTTTTTT CASSRSEPWDRANTGELFF TRBV5-4 TRBD1 TRBJ2-2 few
TGCAGCGTCCAAACAGGGGTCAATTCACCCCTCCACTTT CSVQTGVNSPLHF TRBV29-1 TRBD1 TRBJ1-6 .
TGCGCCAGCAGCTTGTGGGCAGGCCCGAATGAAAAACTGTTTTTT CASSLWAGPNEKLFF TRBV5-1 . TRBJ1-4 .
TGTGCCAGCAGTTTATCCCTGAACACTGAAGCTTTCTTT CASSLSLNTEAFF TRBV27 . TRBJ1-1 .
TGTGCCAGCAGCTTAGAGATGGGAGGGATATACAATGAGCAGTTCTTC CASSLEMGGIYNEQFF TRBV11-3 TRBD2 TRBJ2-1 .
TGTGCCAGCAGATCACAGGGTAGGGGCCAGCCCCAGCATTTT CASRSQGRGQPQHF TRBV2 . TRBJ1-5 .
TGTGCCAGCAGCTCGCCGGGCCTCGACTACGAGCAGTACTTC CASSSPGLDYEQYF TRBV7-9 . TRBJ2-7 .
TGCAGCGTTTTGGGGGGGAGGAACAATGAGCAGTTCTTC CSVLGGRNNEQFF TRBV29-1 TRBD2 TRBJ2-1 .
TGTGCCAGCAGCCCGGGGACAGGGGGCGAATTGGGGAATTCACCCCTCCACTTT CASSPGTGGELGNSPLHF TRBV3-1/TRBV3-2 TRBD1 TRBJ1-6 .
TGTGCCAGTACTTCCTCGGGCCGGATTAATGAAAAACTGTTTTTT CASTSSGRINEKLFF TRBV19 . TRBJ1-4 .
TGTGCCAGCAGTCTGACAGGGTCCGATGTGGAGACCCAGTACTTC CASSLTGSDVETQYF TRBV2 TRBD1 TRBJ2-5 .
TGCGCCAGCAGCCAAGCCCCAGCGGGGGGGAGGGCAGATACGCAGTATTTT CASSQAPAGGRADTQYF TRBV4-1 TRBD2 TRBJ2-3 .
TGCGCCAGCAGCTATACCGGGACACCGACCTACGAGCAGTACTTC CASSYTGTPTYEQYF TRBV5-1 . TRBJ2-7 .
TGCAGCGTTGAACTTTCTTTATATGGCTACACCTTC CSVELSLYGYTF TRBV29-1 . TRBJ1-2 .
TGTGCCAGCAGGCCTGGGACAGGGGGTTTTCAGTTCACTGAAGCTTTCTTT CASRPGTGGFQFTEAFF TRBV11-3 TRBD1 TRBJ1-1 .
TGCGCCAGCAGCCAAGGGCAAGGTTTAGGTGGCAATCAGCCCCAGCATTTT CASSQGQGLGGNQPQHF TRBV4-1 . TRBJ1-5 .
TGTGCCAGCAGCCCTTGGGGTCAGCCCCAGCATTTT CASSPWGQPQHF TRBV12-3/TRBV12-4 . TRBJ1-5 few
TGTGCTAGTGGTTTGGTACTGGGCGGGGGGGCCAATACGCAGTATTTT CASGLVLGGGANTQYF TRBV12-5 TRBD2 TRBJ2-3 .
TGTGCCAGCAGTGACAGGAGCTCCTATAATTCACCCCTCCACTTT CASSDRSSYNSPLHF TRBV27 . TRBJ1-6 .
TGTGCCACCAGCAGAGAGCCAGGGGGGGCCTACAATGAGCAGTTCTTC CATSREPGGAYNEQFF TRBV15 . TRBJ2-1 .
TGTGCCGGGGAGACGGAAAGGGGATCACCCCTCCACTTT CAGETERGSPLHF TRBV30 . TRBJ1-6 .
TGCAGCGTTGCAGTCGTGGTGGGGGCGGAAAAACTGTTTTTT CSVAVVVGAEKLFF TRBV29-1 . TRBJ1-4 .
TGTGCCAGCAGTGAACTTGGCAGGGGCGAGCAGTACTTC CASSELGRGEQYF TRBV2 . TRBJ2-7 .
TGTGCCAGCAGCTTAGCCTTTACCTACGAGCAGTACTTC CASSLAFTYEQYF TRBV11-3 . TRBJ2-7 .
TGTGCCAGCAGCACACCGTCCGGGACTAGCCCCTACAATGAGCAGTTCTTC CASSTPSGTSPYNEQFF TRBV5-5 TRBD2 TRBJ2-1 .
TGTGCCAGCAGCCTAGGACAGGGAGATGGAGCTTTCTTT CASSLGQGDGAFF TRBV5-4 TRBD1 TRBJ1-1 .
TGTGCCAGCAGCTTGGTCCTAGGGTCCTACGAGCAGTACTTC CASSLVLGSYEQYF TRBV5-6 . TRBJ2-7 once
TGTGCCAGCAGGGGGGGCACAGATACGCAGTATTTT CASRGGTDTQYF TRBV7-9 . TRBJ2-3 .
TGTGCCAGCAGTTATACCGGGACGCACTATGGCTACACCTTC CASSYTGTHYGYTF TRBV28 . TRBJ1-2 .
TGCAGCGCGGAGATGAAGGATTATGAGCAGTTCTTC CSAEMKDYEQFF TRBV29-1 . TRBJ2-1 .
TGTGCCAGCACCGAAGGTAGTACAGATACGCAGTATTTT CASTEGSTDTQYF TRBV7-2 . TRBJ2-3 .
TGTGCCAGCAGCCAAGATAGCCAGCGGGGGGTGAACACCGGGGAGCTGTTTTTT CASSQDSQRGVNTGELFF TRBV4-2 TRBD2 TRBJ2-2 .
TGTGCCAGCAGTTTAACCATCCATCCTTTCTTT CASSLTIHPFF TRBV12-3/TRBV12-4 . TRBJ1-1 .
TGTGCCAGCAGCGTAGGATGGACGTGGGATACGCAGTATTTT CASSVGWTWDTQYF TRBV9 . TRBJ2-3 .
TGCGCCAGCAGCCAAGAGGGGGATCTACTTAATTCACCCCTCCACTTT CASSQEGDLLNSPLHF TRBV4-1 . TRBJ1-6 .
TGTGCCAGCAGCCTACAGGGGGCTGGGGCCAACGTCCTGACTTTC CASSLQGAGANVLTF TRBV4-2 TRBD1 TRBJ2-6 few